The T cell receptor beta chain under discussion was sequenced for a study of blood T cell repertoires in COVID-19 (dated by TCRdb to the early 2020s). For the wider study: The collaborator samples originated in the United States, Italy and Spain and spanned the acute and convalescent phases of COVID-19. The material from the prospective study consisted of cDNA or gDNA derived from T cells, B-cell-depleted T cells, or PBMCs. The dataset comprised deeply sampled blood TCRbeta repertoires from subjects exposed to, actively infected with, or recovered from COVID-19. A freely available public database, intended as a resource for researchers studying the immune response to SARS-CoV-2, is where the repertoires were released. Samples came from the ongoing ImmuneRACE study (first 160 participants) plus 1,254 subjects from 6 global collaborators. The sample metadata nearly always contained a de-identified subject ID, COVID-19 status, age in years and sex. Where available, HLA class I and class II types were taken from metadata supplied by the sample provider and were not determined by assay-based typing.

A remark on this clone: The antigen it recognizes is unknown. Base qualities are not at hand, and no much larger clone is one base apart.

V is clipped by 5 bases and J by 4 bases, and the sequence between their germline boundaries is 3 bases long. According to the germline V gene (reference sequence), CDR1 reads MNHEY and CDR2 reads SMNVEV. The CDR3, from cysteine to phenylalanine, totals 11 residues. Left in the record is the CDR3 DNA by itself, 33 bases read in frame from the first base. The immunoSEQ Assay, a bias-controlled multiplex PCR, was used to amplify TCRbeta CDR3 regions from genomic DNA. For the original study's pipeline: Nucleated cell counts per sample were estimated from amplification of reference gene primers within the assay. To quantify the absolute abundance of each unique TCRbeta CDR3 rearrangement, sequence reads were collapsed and filtered. For each sample, productive Simpson clonality was calculated as the square root of Simpson's diversity index across productive rearrangements. The table was pulled from immuneACCESS by TCRdb, which kept in-frame rearrangements only. Such tables lose some clones; where checked, under half of the loss comes from unresolved V genes, and the rest has no known cause. The DNA was the basis for D and trimming; V, J and clone size are from that table. This sample holds a few hundred thousand clones; about 80% were observed only once. More than 3% of the sample is in the top ten clones.

Enrolling through a virtual design, the prospective study's participants ranged in age from roughly 18 to 95 years and lived across 24 United States geographic areas. To assign participants to cohorts, the prospective study relied on clinical history that participants themselves reported in a screening survey and a study questionnaire. Recovered participants in ImmuneRACE Cohort 3 were defined by two consecutive negative NP/OP PCR tests, clearance by a healthcare professional, or resolution of symptoms. In the prospective study, mobile phlebotomists collected whole blood, serum and a nasopharyngeal or oropharyngeal swab from each participant. Participants in the prospective study had the option to provide additional blood draws and questionnaires over an approximately 2-month period. Before DNA extraction, blood samples from the prospective study were shipped at room temperature or frozen. The paper as a whole reports these results and caveats: The quantity of clinical and demographic metadata differed by source and by participant and was supplied without curation.

The sequenced sample consisted of PBMCs or T cells enriched from blood (not recorded which). The TCR originated in a middle-aged man who had recovered from COVID-19. Recombination linked TRBV27 to TRBJ2-1; no D segment can be confidently identified. The CDR3 sequence is CASSLYNEQFF. At the DNA level, the sequence is TGTGCCAGCAGTCTTTACAATGAGCAGTTCTTC.